Here is one T cell receptor (beta chain) with its context. The record originates from a study of shared clonotypes between healthy human individuals. Germline CDR1 reads SGHNT; CDR2 reads YYREEE (reference sequence). V lost 0 bases and J lost 6, with 14 bases in between. This CDR3 is 15 amino acids long. Assay: immunoSEQ multiplex PCR; the TCRdb copy retains only in-frame clones and omits some. The sample yields over 800,000 clones, about 92% seen once. Naivety among CD8 cells was defined by CD45RO negativity and positive CCR7 selection, thereby excluding terminally differentiated effector memory CD45RA+ cells.

Sequences were obtained from naive CD8+ T cells sorted from blood. The V call is TRBV5-4, the J call TRBJ2-3, with a weak D call TRBD2 (6 bases). This receptor was taken from a man aged 30-40 years in good health. In DNA form, the CDR3 reads TGTGCCAGCAGCTTGGATGGCGGGAAGCGGGATACGCAGTATTTT. Protein: CASSLDGGKRDTQYF.